The source of this T cell receptor (beta chain) is a study of T cell repertoires in cytomegalovirus infection. This clonotype was picked up a small number of times. What it recognizes is unknown. One entry per CDR3 protein, called by TCRdb with MiXCR from the reads. In the table there are around 750,000 distinct CDR3 sequences, approximately 30% of which are singletons. The CDR3 runs 16 residues. V shed 2 bases and J shed 2 bases, with 16 bases lying between them. Germline values: CDR1 SGHNT, CDR2 YYREEE (reference sequence). Sample: cultured CD8+ T cells from PBMCs, taken from culture after CMV antigen stimulation. The sequence derives from a human donor in good health (CMV status not recorded). Some clones in this sample may be carry-over from other donors' samples. The chain is built from TRBV5-4 and TRBJ1-2; D gene uncertain. The CDR3 sequence is CASSFRTFSPNYGYTF. CDR3 coding DNA: TGTGCCAGCAGCTTCCGGACTTTTTCCCCCAACTATGGCTACACCTTC.